Described below is a single T cell receptor beta chain sequence and its context. The antigen remains unidentified. TCRdb reprocessed the RT-PCR reads with MiXCR, giving one entry per CDR3 protein. This sample carries around 540,000 distinct CDR3 sequences, 10% to 15% of them seen once, and the ten largest clones take 10% to 13%. The sample originates from a study of response to subunit inactivated influenza vaccine. J lost 2 bases, V lost 7 bases, and 2 bases had no gene match. Germline V lookup: CDR1 MNHNS, CDR2 SASEGT. The CDR3 contains 12 residues. General study findings and limits: Authors suggested each seasonal flu vaccination may recruit only limited numbers of new T cells.

This TCR derives from a man between 50 and 59 years old who received an inactivated influenza vaccine. The sample consisted of PBMCs from blood, taken on the day of vaccination. The chain carries TRBV6-1 and TRBJ2-7; 7 nucleotides match TRBD2. The DNA of the CDR3 is TGTGCCAGCAATGGGGGGGCCTACGAGCAGTACTTC. It translates to CASNGGAYEQYF.